This entry lists 19 T cell receptor beta chains sequenced from one sample in a study of blood T cell repertoires in COVID-19. Using immunoSEQ multiplex PCR, the repertoire was profiled, and TCRdb retains in-frame clones only, with some absent. The sample contains some 310,000 clones, almost 90% of which appear only once. Sequenced sample: peripheral blood. These receptors originate from a woman in her twenties or thirties with COVID-19, enrolled during active disease.

The chain employs TRBV6-6 and TRBJ2-1; 12 bases agree with TRBD2. V shed 6 bases, J shed 7 bases, and the junction held 7 bases outside the gene matches. The CDR3 contains 15 residues. Germline CDR1 reads MNHNY; CDR2 reads SVGAGI (reference sequence). The CDR3 loop is CASSWGLAGENEQFF. CDR3 nucleotides: TGTGCCAGCAGCTGGGGACTAGCGGGTGAAAATGAGCAGTTCTTC.

The CDR3 DNA reads TGCAGCGTTCGGGTCGGCAGATATTCAACTAATGAAAAACTGTTTTTT. It codes for CSVRVGRYSTNEKLFF. This chain uses TRBV29-1 with TRBJ1-4, with no clear D. V shed 5 bases and J shed 0 bases, with 16 bases lying between them. The V gene's germline CDR1 is SQVTM and CDR2 ANQGSEA. CDR3 length: 16 residues.

The rearrangement uses TRBV3-1 (or the pseudogene TRBV3-2) and TRBJ1-1; no firm D call. CDR3 length equals 15 residues. The V and J ends lost 0 bases and 1 base respectively, with 9 bases between them. Per germline, CDR1 LGHDT and CDR2 YNNKEL (reference sequence). CDR3 region: CASSQDSTPNTEAFF. CDR3 in DNA: TGTGCCAGCAGCCAAGATTCGACACCGAACACTGAAGCTTTCTTT.

This chain links TRBV19 with TRBJ2-1, with 11 bases that match TRBD2. The junction had 8 bases not matched to a gene; V was cut back by 3 bases and J by 10 bases. The CDR3 sequence is 15 residues long. Germline V gene data show CDR1 as LNHDA and CDR2 as SQIVND (reference sequence). The CDR3 DNA sequence: TGTGCCAGTAGTATGAGTAGCGGGAGGGCAAGCGAGCAGTTCTTC. Its protein product is CASSMSSGRASEQFF.

The V call is TRBV9, the J call TRBJ2-2; TRBD1 is a possible D gene (5 bases). CDR3 length: 14 residues. Germline CDR1 reads SGDLS; CDR2 reads YYNGEE. Trimming removed 0 bases from V and 8 bases from J, with 11 bases in between. CDR3 nucleotide sequence: TGTGCCAGCAGCGTAGATAGGGGCAGAGGGGAGCTGTTTTTT. Protein: CASSVDRGRGELFF.

V gene TRBV11-2 combines with J gene TRBJ2-1, with TRBD2 matching over 11 bases. Germline V gene data show CDR1 as SGHAT and CDR2 as FQNNGV. V was pared by 6 bases and J by 3 bases, with 1 base of the junction left unmatched. The CDR3 loop spans 14 amino acids. This CDR3 reads CASRTSGNYNEQFF. For the CDR3, the DNA is TGTGCCAGCAGGACTAGCGGGAACTACAATGAGCAGTTCTTC.

The chain uses TRBV18 and TRBJ2-3; 9 bases fit TRBD1. In germline, CDR1 is KGHSH, CDR2 LQKENI. The length of the CDR3 is 16 residues. The J segment lost 2 bases and the V segment lost 6 bases, leaving 9 bases of the junction unmatched. As DNA, the CDR3 is TGTGCCAGCTCCCCAACCGGGACAGGGTACACAGATACGCAGTATTTT. Translating gives CASSPTGTGYTDTQYF.

The V gene is TRBV19, the J gene TRBJ2-7; D remains ambiguous. The V gene lost 4 bases and the J gene lost 6 bases, with 7 bases spanning the gap. The CDR3 length is 11 residues. Germline V gives CDR1 LNHDA, CDR2 SQIVND (reference sequence). CDR3 bases: TGTGCCAGTAGTACCGCCGGCGAGCAGTACTTC. This gives the protein CASSTAGEQYF.

This rearrangement joins TRBV9 to TRBJ2-5, with a weak D call TRBD1 (6 bases). Trimming removed 3 bases from V and 2 bases from J, with 14 bases in between. Germline loops: CDR1 SGDLS, CDR2 YYNGEE. The CDR3 has 15 amino acids. The CDR3 spells CASSAHRQDQETQYF. Written as DNA, the CDR3 is TGTGCCAGCAGCGCCCATCGACAGGATCAAGAGACCCAGTACTTC. Full variable domain (outside the CDR3, taken from reference TRBV9 and TRBJ2-5): DSGVTQTPKHLITATGQRVTLRCSPRSGDLSVYWYQQSLDQGLQFLIQYYNGEERAKGNILERFSAQQFPDLHSELNLSSLELGDSALYFCASSAHRQDQETQYFGPGTRLLVL.

V is TRBV2 and J is TRBJ2-5, with D perhaps matching TRBD1 (6 bases). CDR1 SNHLY and CDR2 FYNNEI come from the germline V gene. V lost 5 bases, J lost 4 bases, and 11 bases lay in between. CDR3 size: 13 residues. Here the CDR3 DNA reads TGTGCCAGCAGTACAGGGTCAGGAGAGACCCAGTACTTC. Amino acid sequence: CASSTGSGETQYF. Full variable domain (outside the CDR3, taken from reference TRBV2 and TRBJ2-5): EPEVTQTPSHQVTQMGQEVILRCVPISNHLYFYWYRQILGQKVEFLVSFYNNEISEKSEIFDDQFSVERPDGSNFTLKIRSTKLEDSAMYFCASSTGSGETQYFGPGTRLLVL.

The rearrangement links TRBV4-1 to TRBJ2-7, with 10 bases matching TRBD2. The trim removed 1 base at V and 7 bases at J, leaving 7 bases unmatched. The CDR3 sequence is 15 residues long. CDR1 and CDR2 from the germline V gene are MGHRA and YSYEKL. The CDR3 region is CASSQAASGRGEQYF. CDR3 in DNA: TGCGCCAGCAGCCAAGCAGCTAGCGGGAGAGGGGAGCAGTACTTC.

The gene calls are TRBV5-5 and TRBJ1-5, with D possibly TRBD1 on 5 matching bases. Per germline, CDR1 SGHKS and CDR2 YYEKEE (reference sequence). The CDR3 is 15 residues long. Deletions cut 4 bases from V and 4 bases from J, with 15 bases between. As DNA, the CDR3 is TGTGCCAGCAGCCCGGGGGGAGTGTGGAATCAGCCCCAGCATTTT. Its translation is CASSPGGVWNQPQHF.

The gene calls are TRBV27 and TRBJ1-5, with 7 bases identical to TRBD1. Germline assignment: CDR1 MNHEY and CDR2 SMNVEV (reference sequence). J was trimmed by 1 base and V by 6 bases; bases with no gene match: 3. The CDR3 extends over 14 amino acids. CDR3 residues: CASSQTGSNQPQHF. Here the CDR3 DNA reads TGTGCCAGCAGCCAGACAGGGAGCAATCAGCCCCAGCATTTT.

The gene calls are TRBV3-1 (or the pseudogene TRBV3-2) and TRBJ2-7, with 13 bases fitting TRBD2. Germline loops: CDR1 LGHDT, CDR2 YNNKEL (reference sequence). J lost 10 bases, V lost 4 bases, and 7 bases had no gene match. This CDR3 has 14 amino acids. This chain's CDR3 is CASSPTSGRAAQYF. The DNA for the CDR3 is TGTGCCAGCAGCCCTACTAGCGGGAGGGCCGCCCAGTACTTC.

The chain uses TRBV30 and TRBJ2-7, with D hard to call. Germline CDR1 GTSNPN, CDR2 SVGIG (reference sequence). V shed 2 bases and J shed 0 bases, with 5 bases lying between them. There are 12 residues in the CDR3. CDR3 DNA sequence: TGTGCCTGGAGTCACGGCTCCTACGAGCAGTACTTC. Translated: CAWSHGSYEQYF.

This chain uses TRBV6-5 with TRBJ2-7; weak D call: TRBD1 (7 bases). V lost 8 bases, J lost 0 bases, and 14 bases lay in between. The CDR3 totals 14 residues. Per the germline V gene, CDR1 is MNHEY and CDR2 is SVGAGI. The DNA of the CDR3 is TGTGCCAGCCTGGAGGGGGCGAGCTCCTACGAGCAGTACTTC. Translation gives CASLEGASSYEQYF.

DNA of the CDR3: TGCGCCAGCAGCTCGGCTAGCGGGAGGGAATACGAGCAGTACTTC. Residues: CASSSASGREYEQYF. The rearrangement links TRBV5-1 to TRBJ2-7; 12 bases line up with TRBD2. Germline-derived CDR1 and CDR2 are SGHRS and YFSETQ. V shed 3 bases and J 4 bases; nucleotides not matched to a gene: 5. This CDR3 is built from 15 residues.

This rearrangement joins TRBV28 to TRBJ1-2; 9 bases match TRBD1. The CDR3 extends over 16 amino acids. V shed 4 bases, J shed 4 bases, and the junction held 10 bases outside the gene matches. CDR1 MDHEN and CDR2 SYDVKM come from the germline V gene. This CDR3 reads CASSSPQTGGSYGYTF. In nucleotides, the CDR3 is TGTGCCAGCAGTTCCCCACAGACAGGGGGGAGCTATGGCTACACCTTC.

The sample holds one count of this clone. This sequence joins TRBV5-1 and TRBJ1-5; D not resolved. The CDR3 sequence is 15 residues long. Trimming stripped 0 bases from V and 7 bases from J, with 14 bases between. CDR1 is SGHRS and CDR2 is YFSETQ in the germline V gene. This chain's CDR3 is CASSLEWGSGQPQHF. The DNA for the CDR3 is TGCGCCAGCAGCTTGGAGTGGGGTTCGGGACAGCCCCAGCATTTT.